Listed below are T cell receptor beta chains from one sample, sequenced in a study of vaccination and CD4 T cells after COVID-19. MiXCR, applied by TCRdb to the PCR reads, yields one record per CDR3 protein. The sample includes 17,000 or so distinct CDR3 sequences, over 40% seen only once; the top ten take 10% to 15%. These receptors have no identified antigens. The sequencing here drew on CD4+ T cells from blood, cultured in vitro, taken about 7 months after SARS-CoV-2 vaccination. These TCRs come from a human donor who had recovered from COVID-19. Each CDR3 is given with its conserved first and last residue. Fields, in order: J gene, clone size, D gene, V gene, CDR3 protein, CDR3 DNA. D genes are given only for firm matches. Rows give clone size only sometimes, using once, few, many, or a class for an expanded clone.

TRBJ1-2 few TRBD1 TRBV7-9 CASSFGRTGGDGYTF TGTGCCAGCAGCTTCGGACGGACAGGGGGTGATGGCTACACCTTC
TRBJ2-5 once TRBD1 TRBV9 CASSDRGSETQYF TGTGCCAGCAGCGACAGGGGTTCAGAGACCCAGTACTTC
TRBJ2-5 NA NA TRBV19 CASSIAWGGAVETQYF TGTGCCAGTAGTATAGCCTGGGGGGGGGCCGTGGAGACCCAGTACTTC
TRBJ2-3 NA NA TRBV7-9 CASSAARDTQYF TGTGCCAGCAGCGCCGCCAGGGATACGCAGTATTTT
TRBJ2-3 few NA TRBV7-3 CASSLSGADTQYF TGTGCCAGCAGCTTAAGCGGGGCAGATACGCAGTATTTT
TRBJ1-2 few TRBD1 TRBV6-1 CASSQPGQGYGYTF TGTGCCAGCAGTCAACCGGGACAGGGATATGGCTACACCTTC
TRBJ2-1 NA NA TRBV7-8 CASSGIGGNEQFF TGTGCCAGCAGCGGTATAGGGGGAAATGAGCAGTTCTTC
TRBJ2-5 NA NA TRBV7-2 CASKSGGTAQETQYF TGTGCCAGCAAATCCGGGGGCACAGCTCAAGAGACCCAGTACTTC
TRBJ1-2 NA TRBD1 TRBV6-1 CASRVGTGVIYGYTF TGTGCCAGCCGGGTCGGGACAGGGGTAATCTATGGCTACACCTTC
TRBJ2-3 NA TRBD2 TRBV11-2 CASSLVATSAPGTDTQYF TGTGCCAGCAGCTTAGTTGCGACTAGCGCGCCCGGCACAGATACGCAGTATTTT
TRBJ1-2 NA NA TRBV20-1 CSAREGGRGANYGYTF TGCAGTGCTAGAGAGGGGGGTCGGGGTGCTAACTATGGCTACACCTTC
TRBJ2-7 NA NA TRBV6-5 CASSLSGLKISYEQYF TGTGCCAGCAGCTTATCCGGGCTGAAAATCTCCTACGAGCAGTACTTC
TRBJ1-2 NA TRBD1 TRBV2 CASRDRGHYGYTF TGTGCCAGCAGAGACAGGGGGCACTATGGCTACACCTTC
TRBJ1-2 NA TRBD1 TRBV12-3/TRBV12-4 CASSFAGQGGDGYTF TGTGCCAGCAGTTTCGCGGGACAGGGAGGGGATGGCTACACCTTC
TRBJ2-7 NA TRBD1 TRBV18 CASSPDREAEQYF TGTGCCAGCTCACCGGACAGGGAAGCCGAGCAGTACTTC
TRBJ1-5 few NA TRBV20-1 CSARVRYSNQPQHF TGCAGTGCTAGAGTGAGGTATTCCAATCAGCCCCAGCATTTT
TRBJ1-4 NA NA TRBV20-1 CSARGRLRGAPEKLFF TGCAGTGCTAGGGGACGTCTGCGGGGGGCGCCTGAAAAACTGTTTTTT
TRBJ2-7 few NA TRBV20-1 CSATDYTYEQYF TGCAGTGCTACCGACTACACCTACGAGCAGTACTTC
TRBJ2-2 NA NA TRBV7-9 CASSLGDAAPGELFF TGTGCCAGCAGCTTGGGGGACGCCGCCCCGGGGGAGCTGTTTTTT
TRBJ1-2 few NA TRBV20-1 CSARVDDYGYTF TGCAGTGCTAGAGTGGACGACTATGGCTACACCTTC
TRBJ2-7 NA TRBD1 TRBV6-2/TRBV6-3 CASSDRGYEQCF TGTGCCAGCAGTGACAGGGGGTACGAGCAGTGCTTC
TRBJ2-1 few TRBD1 TRBV24-1 CATSDPTGSYNEQFF TGTGCCACCAGTGACCCGACAGGGTCTTACAATGAGCAGTTCTTC
TRBJ2-7 few TRBD1 TRBV6-2/TRBV6-3 CASGDSPYEQYF TGTGCCAGCGGGGACAGTCCCTACGAGCAGTACTTC
TRBJ2-1 NA NA TRBV11-2 CASNLGSGNEQFF TGTGCCAGCAACCTCGGGTCTGGGAATGAGCAGTTCTTC
TRBJ1-1 few TRBD1 TRBV7-9 CASSSGTGMNTEAFF TGTGCCAGCAGCTCCGGGACAGGGATGAACACTGAAGCTTTCTTT
TRBJ2-3 NA NA TRBV20-1 CSVSYRSRDTSTDTQYF TGCAGTGTTAGCTACAGGTCCAGGGATACTAGCACAGATACGCAGTATTTT
TRBJ2-7 NA NA TRBV10-1 CASKQGTDSSYEQYF TGCGCCAGCAAACAAGGGACCGATAGCTCCTACGAGCAGTACTTC
TRBJ2-1 few NA TRBV12-3/TRBV12-4 CASSRQDDYGGQFF TGTGCCAGCAGTAGACAGGACGATTATGGGGGTCAGTTCTTC
TRBJ2-5 NA NA TRBV12-3/TRBV12-4 CASSYDSETQYF TGTGCCAGCAGTTACGATTCGGAGACCCAGTACTTC
TRBJ2-7 few TRBD1 TRBV7-9 CASSLLGQGGEQYF TGTGCCAGCAGCCTTTTAGGACAGGGGGGTGAGCAGTACTTC
TRBJ1-2 NA TRBD1 TRBV2 CASEPGRTGYGYTF TGTGCCAGCGAGCCCGGGAGGACAGGATATGGCTACACCTTC
TRBJ2-3 NA NA TRBV7-3 CASSLLGGGIQDTQYF TGTGCCAGCAGCTTATTAGGCGGTGGGATTCAAGATACGCAGTATTTT
TRBJ2-7 NA NA TRBV7-2 CASSFGTSSSYEQYF TGTGCCAGCAGCTTCGGGACGTCGAGCTCCTACGAGCAGTACTTC
TRBJ2-5 few NA TRBV20-1 CSVRRQETQYF TGCAGTGTACGCAGACAAGAGACCCAGTACTTC
TRBJ2-5 NA NA TRBV20-1 CSAREGSGQETQYF TGCAGTGCTAGAGAAGGTAGCGGACAAGAGACCCAGTACTTC
TRBJ2-5 NA NA TRBV6-2/TRBV6-3 CASSYRDQETQYF TGTGCCAGCAGTTACAGAGACCAAGAGACCCAGTACTTC
TRBJ2-3 NA NA TRBV7-2 CASSSGGSTDTQYF TGTGCCAGCAGCTCGGGGGGCAGCACAGATACGCAGTATTTT
TRBJ2-7 NA NA TRBV20-1 CSARGLWDEQYF TGCAGTGCTAGAGGGCTTTGGGACGAGCAGTACTTC
TRBJ1-2 NA NA TRBV20-1 CSARSNYGYTF TGCAGCGCCAGGTCTAACTATGGCTACACCTTC
TRBJ1-5 NA NA TRBV19 CASSLRDQPQHF TGTGCCAGTAGCCTTCGGGATCAGCCCCAGCATTTT
TRBJ1-2 NA NA TRBV6-1 CASGFAFLGAGYTF TGTGCCAGCGGGTTTGCGTTTCTTGGGGCGGGCTACACCTTC
TRBJ2-1 NA NA TRBV6-5 CASTYRDGQGDEQFF TGTGCCAGCACTTACCGGGACGGACAAGGGGATGAGCAGTTCTTC
TRBJ1-1 NA NA TRBV7-9 CASSLGGFRGTEAFF TGTGCCAGCAGCTTAGGGGGGTTTCGAGGGACTGAAGCTTTCTTT
TRBJ2-2 NA NA TRBV6-1 CAAARRYTGTNTGELFF TGTGCCGCCGCCCGCCGCTATACCGGGACCAACACCGGGGAGCTGTTTTTT
TRBJ2-7 NA TRBD2 TRBV5-4 CASSLAGGLYEQYF TGTGCCAGCAGCTTGGCGGGGGGGCTCTACGAGCAGTACTTC
TRBJ2-1 NA NA TRBV5-1 CASSTGPEGAHNEQFF TGCGCCAGCAGCACTGGCCCGGAGGGCGCCCACAATGAGCAGTTCTTC
TRBJ2-7 NA TRBD2 TRBV15 CATSRGGGTSAYEQYF TGTGCCACCAGCAGAGGTGGCGGGACTAGCGCCTACGAGCAGTACTTC
TRBJ2-7 few TRBD2 TRBV7-2 CASSLLSLAGHEQYF TGTGCCAGCAGCTTATTATCACTAGCGGGACACGAGCAGTACTTC
TRBJ2-5 NA NA TRBV5-3 CASSIAGAQETQYF TGTGCCAGCAGCATCGCAGGAGCCCAAGAGACCCAGTACTTC